A selection of T cell receptor beta chains follows, all from one sample in a study of beta chain features in type 1 diabetes. Sequenced by immunoSEQ multiplex PCR; TCRdb stores in-frame clones only, minus some. The sample comprises 200,000 to 300,000 clones, roughly 22% of which are singletons, and 0.028% rests with the top ten. Sequenced: naive CD4+ T cells from blood. The origin of the receptors is a woman aged 40 to 50 with type 1 diabetes. Both conserved end residues are part of each CDR3. The D gene is left open where the match is weak. A row's size may be missing; if present it is once, few, many or a size class.

size	D	V	J	DNA	CDR3
few	TRBD2	TRBV27	TRBJ2-5	TGTGCCAGCAGTTTATACGGGGGGGAAGAGACCCAGTACTTC	CASSLYGGEETQYF
few	TRBD2	TRBV4-3	TRBJ2-2	TGCGCCAGCAGCCAAGAAGGCGGCGGGGGAAACACCGGGGAGCTGTTTTTT	CASSQEGGGGNTGELFF
NA	NA	TRBV30	TRBJ1-5	TGTGCCTGGAGCCTGGGACACAATCAGCCCCAGCATTTT	CAWSLGHNQPQHF
few	TRBD2	TRBV2	TRBJ2-7	TGTGCCAGCAGTGCCGGGACTAGCTTTTACGAGCAGTACTTC	CASSAGTSFYEQYF
NA	TRBD1	TRBV2	TRBJ1-2	TGTGCCAGCAGTCCTCAGGGGGTTAACTATGGCTACACCTTC	CASSPQGVNYGYTF
NA	TRBD2	TRBV10-2	TRBJ2-5	TGCGCCAGCAGCTCGACTAGCGGGGGGGCCGGAGAGACCCAGTACTTC	CASSSTSGGAGETQYF
few	NA	TRBV5-4	TRBJ2-5	TGTGCCAGCAGCTTGACCGAGTACCAAGAGACCCAGTACTTC	CASSLTEYQETQYF
few	NA	TRBV4-3	TRBJ1-5	TGCGCCAGCAGCCAAGAGTGGGGAGGCAATCAGCCCCAGCATTTT	CASSQEWGGNQPQHF
NA	NA	TRBV28	TRBJ2-7	TGTGCCAGCAGTTTATCCCCGGGAGTGAGGGGCTACGAGCAGTACTTC	CASSLSPGVRGYEQYF
NA	NA	TRBV7-2	TRBJ2-7	TGTGCCAGCAGCTTAGACGCAGTCCGCTACGAGCAGTACTTC	CASSLDAVRYEQYF
NA	NA	TRBV28	TRBJ2-2	TGTGCCAGCAGTAAAGCAGCGGACCAGACCGGGGAGCTGTTTTTT	CASSKAADQTGELFF
few	TRBD1	TRBV4-3	TRBJ1-1	TGCGCCAGCAGCCAGTCCGGGACAGGGAACACTGAAGCTTTCTTT	CASSQSGTGNTEAFF
NA	NA	TRBV9	TRBJ1-1	TGTGCCAGTAGTGTGGGGGGTAAGGCTGAAGCTTTCTTT	CASSVGGKAEAFF
few	TRBD2	TRBV2	TRBJ2-1	TGTGCCAGCAGTGAAAGACTAGCGGGAGGGGAGCAGTTCTTC	CASSERLAGGEQFF
few	TRBD1	TRBV25-1	TRBJ1-2	TGTGCCAACCTTCTCCGACCGGGACAGCGGAGGGGCTACACCTTC	CANLLRPGQRRGYTF
few	NA	TRBV4-1	TRBJ2-7	TGCGCCAGCAGCCAAATTGCAGGAGGAAACTACGAGCAGTACTTC	CASSQIAGGNYEQYF
few	NA	TRBV14	TRBJ1-1	TGTGCCAGCAGCCAAGGATGGGGGGAGGACACTGAAGCTTTCTTT	CASSQGWGEDTEAFF
NA	NA	TRBV27	TRBJ1-2	TGTGCCAGCAGTTTATTAGCGGGGGATTCTAACTATGGCTACACCTTC	CASSLLAGDSNYGYTF
NA	TRBD1	TRBV9	TRBJ2-3	TGTGCCAGCAGCCTGAAGGGGGCTACGGGTGTCACAGATACGCAGTATTTT	CASSLKGATGVTDTQYF
NA	NA	TRBV6-5	TRBJ2-6	TGTGCCAGCAGTTGGCAGGTTAGCTCTGGGGCCAACGTCCTGACTTTC	CASSWQVSSGANVLTF
NA	TRBD1	TRBV10-3	TRBJ2-2	TGTGCCATCACGCAGGGGGCTACCGGGGAGCTGTTTTTT	CAITQGATGELFF
few	TRBD1	TRBV28	TRBJ1-2	TGTGCCAGCAGTGAGACAGGGGGCAGGGATGGATATGGCTACACCTTC	CASSETGGRDGYGYTF
NA	NA	TRBV27	TRBJ1-4	TGTGCCAGCAGTTTATCCGGGGGAGGTGAAAAACTGTTTTTT	CASSLSGGGEKLFF
NA	TRBD1	TRBV5-1	TRBJ1-6	TGCGCCAGCAGCTCCGGCCGGGACAGGGCAACCTATAATTCACCCCTCCACTTT	CASSSGRDRATYNSPLHF